The table lists the clone carrying this T cell receptor beta chain with many counts. V was shortened by 0 bases and J by 2 bases, with 12 bases between the two germline ends. Looked up from germline, CDR1 is SGDLS and CDR2 is YYNGEE. CDR3 length: 15 amino acids. Quantitative 5'-RACE with molecular barcodes generated TCR beta libraries. TCRdb independently ran MiXCR on the 5' RACE reads; one entry per CDR3 protein. This sample has around 140,000 distinct CDR3 sequences, with about 10% found just once. The sample is drawn from a study of CD8 T cells in ankylosing spondylitis. V usage is TRBV9 and J usage is TRBJ2-7; D is possibly TRBD2 (5 bases). Sequencing was performed on blood, either unsorted or a sorted T cell fraction (not recorded which). This sequence originates from a female donor with ankylosing spondylitis or in good health (not recorded which). The CDR3 nucleotides read TGTGCCAGCAGCGTAGGAGGGCAGGAAACCTACGAGCAGTACTTC. This sequence encodes CASSVGGQETYEQYF. Together with reference TRBV9 and TRBJ2-7, the CDR3 gives the full variable domain: DSGVTQTPKHLITATGQRVTLRCSPRSGDLSVYWYQQSLDQGLQFLIQYYNGEERAKGNILERFSAQQFPDLHSELNLSSLELGDSALYFCASSVGGQETYEQYFGPGTRLTVT.